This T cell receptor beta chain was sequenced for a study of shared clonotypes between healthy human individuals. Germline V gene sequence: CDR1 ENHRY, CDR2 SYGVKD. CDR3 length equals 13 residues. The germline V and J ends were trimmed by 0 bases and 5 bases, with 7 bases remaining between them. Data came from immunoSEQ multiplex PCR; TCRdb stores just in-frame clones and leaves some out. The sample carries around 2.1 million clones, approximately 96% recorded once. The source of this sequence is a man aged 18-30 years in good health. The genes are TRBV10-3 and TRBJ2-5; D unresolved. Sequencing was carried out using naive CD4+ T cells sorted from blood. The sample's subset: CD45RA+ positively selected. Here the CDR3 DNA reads TGTGCCATCAGTGAGTCGAAGTGGGAGACCCAGTACTTC. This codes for CAISESKWETQYF.